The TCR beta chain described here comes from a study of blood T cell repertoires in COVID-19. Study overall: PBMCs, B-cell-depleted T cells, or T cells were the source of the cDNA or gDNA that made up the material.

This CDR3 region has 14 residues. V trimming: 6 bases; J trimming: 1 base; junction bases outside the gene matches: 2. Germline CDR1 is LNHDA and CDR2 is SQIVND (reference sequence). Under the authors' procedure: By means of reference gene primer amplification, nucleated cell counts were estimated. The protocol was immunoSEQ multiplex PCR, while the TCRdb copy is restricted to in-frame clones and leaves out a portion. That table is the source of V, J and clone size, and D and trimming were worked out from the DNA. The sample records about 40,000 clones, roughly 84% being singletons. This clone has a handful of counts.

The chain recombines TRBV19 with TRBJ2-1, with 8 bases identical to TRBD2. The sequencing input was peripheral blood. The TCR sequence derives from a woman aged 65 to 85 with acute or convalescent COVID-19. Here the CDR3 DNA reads TGTGCCAGTAGGAGCGGGAGATCCTACAATGAGCAGTTCTTC. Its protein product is CASRSGRSYNEQFF.